One and the same sample provided the 27 T cell receptor beta chains below, sequenced in a study of ipilimumab plus nivolumab after autologous stem cell transplantation. Method: immunoSEQ multiplex PCR; TCRdb's copy keeps in-frame clones and lacks some. The table lists 35,000 to 50,000 clones, roughly 90% of them singletons. Specimen: PBMCs, collected in a trial of ipilimumab plus nivolumab as post-transplant consolidation. The receptors shown here come from a male donor with multiple myeloma.

This chain links TRBV11-2 with TRBJ2-7; 8 bases are shared with TRBD1. Germline V CDR1 and CDR2: SGHAT, FQNNGV. Unmatched junction bases numbered 3, after V lost 2 bases and J lost 3 bases. This CDR3 is 14 amino acids long. The CDR3 spells CASSLRQGIYEQYF. As DNA, the CDR3 is TGTGCCAGCAGCTTACGACAGGGGATCTACGAGCAGTACTTC.

This sequence joins TRBV27 and TRBJ2-4; no definite D call. The V and J ends lost 5 bases and 3 bases respectively, with 20 bases between them. Germline assignment: CDR1 MNHEY and CDR2 SMNVEV (reference sequence). CDR3 length: 17 residues. The DNA of the CDR3 is TGTGCCAGCAGTCTGCGGCCCACCCAAGGGAACAAAAACATTCAGTACTTC. Protein: CASSLRPTQGNKNIQYF.

The rearrangement joins TRBV9 to TRBJ2-5; D possibly uses TRBD1 or TRBD2 (6 bases each). V dropped 0 bases and J dropped 2 bases, with 11 bases sitting between them. The length of the CDR3 is 15 residues. Germline V gives CDR1 SGDLS, CDR2 YYNGEE. The CDR3: CASSVGGADQETQYF. The CDR3 DNA reads TGTGCCAGCAGCGTAGGGGGGGCGGATCAAGAGACCCAGTACTTC.

The chain recombines TRBV19 with TRBJ2-5; 10 nucleotides line up with TRBD2. This CDR3 region has 13 residues. The germline CDR1 and CDR2 sequences are LNHDA and SQIVND (reference sequence). The V segment lost 5 bases and the J segment 4 bases; nucleotides outside the gene matches: 1. Here the CDR3 reads CASSRTSGETQYF. CDR3 DNA: TGTGCCAGTAGTCGGACTAGCGGAGAGACCCAGTACTTC.

This chain uses TRBV29-1 with TRBJ2-7; 10 bases are a match to TRBD2. CDR3 length: 14 residues. V gave up 6 bases and J gave up 7 bases; unmatched junction bases: 12. Germline assignment: CDR1 SQVTM and CDR2 ANQGSEA. The CDR3 spells CSVTGPAGGGEQYF. The CDR3 region has the DNA TGCAGCGTCACGGGGCCAGCGGGAGGGGGAGAGCAGTACTTC.

This clone was found a few times. This rearrangement joins TRBV7-3 to TRBJ2-2; TRBD2 matches at 9 bases. The CDR3 has 16 amino acids. The germline CDR1 and CDR2 sequences are SGHTA and FQGTGA. V gave up 2 bases and J gave up 7 bases; unmatched junction bases: 8. CDR3 bases: TGTGCCAGCAGCTTAGCGGGAGGGCCTTCTCGCGGGGAGCTGTTTTTT. Its translation: CASSLAGGPSRGELFF.

The chain couples TRBV6-5 to TRBJ1-1; D is ambiguous. Looked up from germline, CDR1 is MNHEY and CDR2 is SVGAGI. Trimming took off 8 bases at V and 6 bases at J, with 16 bases between the two ends. The CDR3 is 13 residues long. The DNA for the CDR3 is TGTGCCAGCGGTATAAATTATGATGCTGAAGCTTTCTTT. Its protein is CASGINYDAEAFF.

The chain carries TRBV15 and TRBJ2-5, with TRBD2 identical over 7 bases. This CDR3 is 16 amino acids long. Germline loops: CDR1 LNHNV, CDR2 YYDKDF (reference sequence). The ends lost 0 bases at V and 1 base at J; junction bases unmatched: 5. The CDR3 DNA reads as TGTGCCACCAGCAGAGATTTGGGCGGGGGCCAAGAGACCCAGTACTTC. Translation gives CATSRDLGGGQETQYF. Full variable domain (remainder filled in from reference TRBV15 and TRBJ2-5): DAMVIQNPRYQVTQFGKPVTLSCSQTLNHNVMYWYQQKSSQAPKLLFHYYDKDFNNEADTPDNFQSRRPNTSFCFLDIRSPGLGDTAMYLCATSRDLGGGQETQYFGPGTRLLVL.

This chain connects TRBV2 to TRBJ1-4; D remains unclear. V lost 0 bases and J 5 bases, leaving 10 bases between the germline ends. Per germline, CDR1 SNHLY and CDR2 FYNNEI. The CDR3 consists of 15 residues. The CDR3 bases are TGTGCCAGCAGTGAAGCGCTAACGGGGAATGAAAAACTGTTTTTT. Translating gives CASSEALTGNEKLFF. The variable domain in full, completed from reference TRBV2 and TRBJ1-4, reads EPEVTQTPSHQVTQMGQEVILRCVPISNHLYFYWYRQILGQKVEFLVSFYNNEISEKSEIFDDQFSVERPDGSNFTLKIRSTKLEDSAMYFCASSEALTGNEKLFFGSGTQLSVL.

This clone is a singleton in its sample. The chain links TRBV14 to TRBJ2-3; 9 bases match TRBD1. Trimming at V came to 4 bases and at J to 6 bases, leaving 5 bases not matched to a gene. CDR1 is SGHDN and CDR2 is FVKESK in the germline V gene. The CDR3 contains 14 residues. Written as DNA, the CDR3 is TGTGCCAGCAGCCCACAGGGGGCTATCGATACGCAGTATTTT. It translates to CASSPQGAIDTQYF.

In nucleotides, the CDR3 is TGCGCCAGCAGCTTGGGGCGTTATGATGGCTACACCTTC. Protein sequence: CASSLGRYDGYTF. J is TRBJ1-2 and V is TRBV5-1; D not certain. CDR1 and CDR2 (germline): SGHRS, YFSETQ. This CDR3 comprises 13 residues. Between the trimmed V and J ends, which lost 0 bases and 6 bases, there was a span of 9 bases.

Only one count was recorded for this clone. V and J are TRBV5-5 and TRBJ2-7; D gene ambiguous. The CDR3 spans 14 residues. The germline CDR1 and CDR2 sequences are SGHKS and YYEKEE (reference sequence). V was trimmed by 2 bases and J by 2 bases, leaving 11 bases between them. The CDR3 coding sequence is TGTGCCAGCAGCTTCGTTTCATTTCCCTACGAGCAGTACTTC. Amino acids: CASSFVSFPYEQYF.

The chain combines TRBV6-5 with TRBJ1-2; D is unclear. Trimming took 7 bases from V and 2 from J, leaving 5 bases between them. The CDR3 sequence is 11 residues long. Germline CDR1 and CDR2: MNHEY and SVGAGI. CDR3 sequence: CASNGNYGYTF. In DNA, the CDR3 is TGTGCCAGCAACGGAAACTATGGCTACACCTTC.

J is TRBJ2-2 and V is TRBV10-1; D is ambiguous. Germline V gene sequence: CDR1 WNHNN, CDR2 SYGVQD (reference sequence). CDR3 length equals 13 residues. Trimming shortened V by 0 bases and J by 3 bases, and 2 bases separated the two germline ends. CDR3 in DNA: TGCGCCAGCAGTGAGTCGGACACCGGGGAGCTGTTTTTT. This codes for CASSESDTGELFF.

The chain carries TRBV5-1 and TRBJ2-3, with D uncertain. The CDR3 spans 13 residues. V dropped 2 bases and J dropped 1 base, with 5 bases sitting between them. Germline lookup yields CDR1 SGHRS and CDR2 YFSETQ. This chain's CDR3 is CASSLSGTDTQYF. The CDR3 region has the DNA TGCGCCAGCAGCTTAAGCGGCACAGATACGCAGTATTTT.

The table lists this clone with a count of one. This chain uses TRBV19 with TRBJ2-5; possible D gene TRBD2, 5 bases. The CDR3 sequence is 13 residues long. V lost 5 bases and J lost 3, with 10 bases in between. Per the germline V gene, CDR1 is LNHDA and CDR2 is SQIVND (reference sequence). CDR3 coding DNA: TGTGCCAGTAGTGGCTGGGGAGAAGAGACCCAGTACTTC. This sequence encodes CASSGWGEETQYF. The complete variable domain, with remaining parts taken from reference TRBV19 and TRBJ2-5, reads DGGITQSPKYLFRKEGQNVTLSCEQNLNHDAMYWYRQDPGQGLRLIYYSQIVNDFQKGDIAEGYSVSREKKESFPLTVTSAQKNPTAFYLCASSGWGEETQYFGPGTRLLVL.

V is TRBV5-1 and J is TRBJ1-1; no clear D gene. This CDR3 contains 15 residues. V lost 7 bases to trimming and J lost 0 bases, with 16 bases between them. In germline, CDR1 is SGHRS, CDR2 YFSETQ. The CDR3 sequence is CASGPEPLLNTEAFF. DNA of the CDR3: TGCGCCAGCGGTCCAGAGCCCCTTTTGAACACTGAAGCTTTCTTT.

The V gene is TRBV12-5, the J gene TRBJ1-5; 9 nucleotides align to TRBD1. CDR1 is LGHNT, CDR2 FRNRAP, per germline. The CDR3 is 16 amino acids. Trimming cost V 5 bases and J 3 bases; bases outside gene matches: 8. The CDR3 DNA sequence: TGTGCTAGTGGTCCCCCCGGGACAGGGACCAATCAGCCCCAGCATTTT. This encodes CASGPPGTGTNQPQHF.

The CDR3 spells CASSLKGSGSVSTDTQYF. In DNA form, the CDR3 reads TGTGCCAGCAGCTTAAAGGGTAGCGGGAGTGTTAGCACAGATACGCAGTATTTT. This chain links TRBV7-9 with TRBJ2-3; TRBD2 agrees at 9 bases. The CDR3 length is 18 residues. From germline, CDR1 is SEHNR and CDR2 FQNEAQ (reference sequence). The V and J ends lost 2 bases and 0 bases, in that order; junction bases with no gene match: 9.

This chain uses TRBV6-1 with TRBJ2-7; 8 positions match TRBD1. CDR1 and CDR2 from the germline V gene are MNHNS and SASEGT. The J segment lost 13 bases and the V segment lost 7 bases, leaving 9 bases of the junction unmatched. CDR3 length equals 11 residues. The CDR3 protein is CASTPGQGVYF. The DNA of the CDR3 is TGTGCCAGCACTCCCGGACAGGGAGTTTACTTC.

The V gene is TRBV29-1, the J gene TRBJ2-5; the D is unclear. This CDR3 spans 12 amino acids. Trimming pared 4 bases from V and 0 bases from J, leaving 6 bases between. Germline V gene data show CDR1 as SQVTM and CDR2 as ANQGSEA. The CDR3 spells CSVALHQETQYF. CDR3 nucleotide sequence: TGCAGCGTTGCTCTCCACCAAGAGACCCAGTACTTC.

The chain has TRBV15 and TRBJ1-4; a possible D gene is TRBD1 (6 bases). V lost 0 bases, J lost 7 bases, and 15 bases lay in between. The CDR3 has 16 amino acids. Germline V gene sequence: CDR1 LNHNV, CDR2 YYDKDF (reference sequence). CDR3 nucleotide sequence: TGTGCCACCAGCAGAGATAAAGGGGCCAGGGGTGAAAAACTGTTTTTT. Amino acids: CATSRDKGARGEKLFF.

The chain employs TRBV7-2 and TRBJ2-7; a possible D gene is TRBD1 (6 bases). Trimming cost V 3 bases and J 9 bases, with 12 bases left between them. The CDR3 spans 12 residues. Per the germline V gene, CDR1 is SGHTA and CDR2 is FQGNSA. Written as DNA, the CDR3 is TGTGCCAGCAGCTTCCAACAGGGTGGGCAGTACTTC. As protein: CASSFQQGGQYF.

V usage is TRBV7-3 and J usage is TRBJ2-5, with D tentatively TRBD1 or TRBD2 (6 bases each). V was cut by 3 bases and J by 4 bases, with 15 bases left in between. This CDR3 has 15 residues. Germline V gene sequence: CDR1 SGHTA, CDR2 FQGTGA. CDR3 sequence: CASSLRDTSPETQYF. CDR3 nucleotide sequence: TGTGCCAGCAGCTTGCGGGACACTTCCCCAGAGACCCAGTACTTC.

The genes are TRBV19 and TRBJ2-7; the match to TRBD2 covers 7 bases. This CDR3 has 12 residues. Germline trimming cut 6 bases from V and 2 bases from J; bases unmatched to any gene: 1. Germline V lookup: CDR1 LNHDA, CDR2 SQIVND (reference sequence). CDR3 nucleotides: TGTGCCAGTAGCCGGGGGGCCTACGAGCAGTACTTC. Translated: CASSRGAYEQYF.

This chain joins TRBV28 and TRBJ2-3, with TRBD2 matching over 9 bases. Germline CDR1 is MDHEN and CDR2 is SYDVKM. The CDR3 has 15 residues. With V trimmed by 6 bases and J by 0 bases, 4 bases remained unmatched. DNA for the CDR3: TGTGCCAGCAGGGATAGCGGGAGAAGCACAGATACGCAGTATTTT. Translating it yields CASRDSGRSTDTQYF. Full variable domain (rest looked up from reference TRBV28 and TRBJ2-3): DVKVTQSSRYLVKRTGEKVFLECVQDMDHENMFWYRQDPGLGLRLIYFSYDVKMKEKGDIPEGYSVSREKKERFSLILESASTNQTSMYLCASRDSGRSTDTQYFGPGTRLTVL.

This chain connects TRBV5-1 to TRBJ2-7; tentative D call: TRBD2 (6 bases). The CDR3 spans 15 residues. V shed 4 bases and J shed 1 base, with 15 bases lying between them. Germline CDR1 and CDR2: SGHRS and YFSETQ. CDR3 amino acids: CASSRPSARSYEQYF. The DNA for the CDR3 is TGCGCCAGCAGCCGCCCTAGCGCTAGGTCCTACGAGCAGTACTTC. Full variable domain (remainder filled in from reference TRBV5-1 and TRBJ2-7): KAGVTQTPRYLIKTRGQQVTLSCSPISGHRSVSWYQQTPGQGLQFLFEYFSETQRNKGNFPGRFSGRQFSNSRSEMNVSTLELGDSALYLCASSRPSARSYEQYFGPGTRLTVT.